The 19 T cell receptor beta chains given below trace back to one sample, sequenced in a study of blood T cells in healthy people across ages. With a J-beta primer mix and a sample-barcoded 5' primer, a second PCR ran 7 to 11 cycles. TCRdb analysed the 5' RACE reads with MiXCR anew, one entry per CDR3 protein. The sample has about 840,000 distinct CDR3 sequences, about 29% seen once; the top ten hold about 9.4%. The same specimen was also included in a second study, on T cells of mothers and their children.

Sequenced sample: blood. These receptors were obtained from a middle-aged woman in good health.

This sequence joins TRBV29-1 and TRBJ1-2, with D possibly being TRBD1 (5 bases). The CDR3 runs to 15 residues. With 3 bases removed from V and 4 bases from J, the gap between germline ends came to 18 bases. Germline values: CDR1 SQVTM, CDR2 ANQGSEA. CDR3 in amino acids: CSVDFERGAVYGYTF. The CDR3 DNA sequence: TGCAGCGTTGACTTCGAGAGGGGAGCTGTCTATGGCTACACCTTC. The variable domain in full, completed from reference TRBV29-1 and TRBJ1-2, reads SAVISQKPSRDICQRGTSLTIQCQVDSQVTMMFWYRQQPGQSLTLIATANQGSEATYESGFVIDKFPISRPNLTFSTLTVSNMSPEDSSIYLCSVDFERGAVYGYTFGSGTRLTVV.

This clonotype was observed a handful of times. The chain links TRBV12-3 or TRBV12-4 to TRBJ2-5; 14 nucleotides agree with TRBD2. J was trimmed by 4 bases and V by 5 bases; bases with no gene match: 9. The CDR3 consists of 17 residues. The CDR3 loop is CASSPTQGTSGGETQYF. The CDR3 nucleotides read TGTGCCAGCAGTCCAACCCAAGGGACTAGCGGGGGAGAGACCCAGTACTTC.

The genes are TRBV28 and TRBJ1-5; 9 nucleotides align to TRBD1. V lost 3 bases to trimming and J lost 6 bases; unmatched junction nucleotides: 6. The CDR3 is 15 residues long. In germline, CDR1 is MDHEN, CDR2 SYDVKM. CDR3 residues: CASSFTGGGGQPQHF. The CDR3 region has the DNA TGTGCCAGCAGTTTTACAGGGGGCGGAGGTCAGCCCCAGCATTTT.

This sequence joins TRBV7-2 and TRBJ2-3; the match to TRBD2 covers 7 bases. Germline V gives CDR1 SGHTA, CDR2 FQGNSA. This CDR3 is built from 13 residues. V lost 8 bases, J lost 3 bases, and 5 bases stayed unmatched. The CDR3 region has the DNA TGTGCCAGCGGGGGGGGAGGGACAGATACGCAGTATTTT. The encoded protein is CASGGGGTDTQYF. Supplemented by reference TRBV7-2 and TRBJ2-3, the full variable domain reads GAGVSQSPSNKVTEKGKDVELRCDPISGHTALYWYRQSLGQGLEFLIYFQGNSAPDKSGLPSDRFSAERTGGSVSTLTIQRTQQEDSAVYLCASGGGGTDTQYFGPGTRLTVL.

This clonotype was detected a few times. J is TRBJ2-1 and V is TRBV12-3 or TRBV12-4; D may be TRBD1 (6 bases). There are 15 residues in the CDR3. The V and J ends lost 4 bases and 0 bases respectively, with 10 bases between them. This CDR3 reads CASSYTGSSYNEQFF. The CDR3 DNA follows: TGTGCCAGCAGTTACACAGGGAGCTCCTACAATGAGCAGTTCTTC.

This clonotype was counted a few times. This chain uses TRBV20-1 with TRBJ2-2; TRBD1 aligns across 7 bases. V trimming: 4 bases; J trimming: 6 bases; junction bases outside the gene matches: 5. This CDR3 has 13 amino acids. CDR1 DFQATT and CDR2 SNEGSKA come from the germline V gene (reference sequence). CDR3 DNA: TGCAGTGCTATCGACAGGGCGGCCGGGGAGCTGTTTTTT. As protein: CSAIDRAAGELFF.

This clonotype turned up a few times. The chain has TRBV28 and TRBJ2-7; 8 nucleotides match TRBD1. The CDR3 has 17 residues. V gave up 7 bases and J gave up 0 bases; unmatched junction bases: 14. CDR1 and CDR2 from the germline V gene are MDHEN and SYDVKM. The CDR3 DNA reads as TGTGCCAGCAACCCCGGCCGGGACAGGCAAAGCTCCTACGAGCAGTACTTC. The encoded protein is CASNPGRDRQSSYEQYF.

This clonotype was found a few times. V gene TRBV18 combines with J gene TRBJ1-1, with no clear D. The germline V gene encodes CDR1 KGHSH and CDR2 LQKENI. With 3 bases removed from V and 4 bases from J, the gap between germline ends came to 12 bases. This CDR3 has 14 residues. CDR3 region: CASSPGRRFTEAFF. The DNA of the CDR3 is TGTGCCAGCTCACCGGGCAGGAGGTTCACTGAAGCTTTCTTT.

The chain links TRBV5-5 to TRBJ2-3; 8 bases align to TRBD2. The germline gives CDR1 SGHKS, CDR2 YYEKEE (reference sequence). Trimming cost V 4 bases and J 9 bases; bases outside gene matches: 7. This CDR3 is built from 13 residues. CDR3 coding DNA: TGTGCCAGCAGCCCCGGGGGGGGAAGGACGCAGTATTTT. Amino acids: CASSPGGGRTQYF.

This rearrangement joins TRBV5-1 to TRBJ2-1; 10 nucleotides line up with TRBD2. CDR3 length: 14 amino acids. Germline V gives CDR1 SGHRS, CDR2 YFSETQ. After removal of 5 bases from V and 4 bases from J, the junction contained 3 bases not matched to a gene. This chain's CDR3 is CASRGTSVYNEQFF. The CDR3 nucleotides are TGCGCCAGCAGAGGGACTAGCGTGTACAATGAGCAGTTCTTC.

This clonotype was counted a few times. The rearrangement links TRBV7-2 to TRBJ2-5; the match to TRBD1 covers 7 bases. Germline lookup yields CDR1 SGHTA and CDR2 FQGNSA. V gave up 5 bases and J gave up 2 bases; unmatched junction bases: 11. This CDR3 spans 16 amino acids. The CDR3 coding sequence is TGTGCCAGCAGCAAAACCGGGACAGCTTTTCAAGAGACCCAGTACTTC. The encoded protein is CASSKTGTAFQETQYF.

There are many counts of this clonotype. The chain has TRBV7-2 and TRBJ2-1, with 12 bases lining up with TRBD2. Germline lookup yields CDR1 SGHTA and CDR2 FQGNSA. Unmatched junction bases numbered 6, after V lost 0 bases and J lost 9 bases. This CDR3 has 16 residues. CDR3 DNA: TGTGCCAGCAGCTTAGCAGCTAGCGGGGGGGCCTTTGAGCAGTTCTTC. Translated: CASSLAASGGAFEQFF.

The CDR3 DNA sequence: TGTGCCAGCGTCCGGGGCGGGGGAGGCACTGAAGCTTTCTTT. Translated: CASVRGGGGTEAFF. This chain joins TRBV6-5 and TRBJ1-1, with D possibly being TRBD1 (5 bases). The V gene lost 8 bases and the J gene lost 4 bases, with 17 bases spanning the gap. This CDR3 is built from 14 residues. The germline gives CDR1 MNHEY, CDR2 SVGAGI.

As for this clonotype: A read error is likely, as this CDR3 ends without the conserved phenylalanine or tryptophan. No DNA is shown, since the ends of the CDR3 on it are uncertain; the CDR3 is the one TCRdb lists. The rearrangement links TRBV18 to TRBJ2-7; the DNA was not compared with TRBD1, the D call given in the table. Ends included, the CDR3 has 16 residues. Germline-derived CDR1 and CDR2 are KGHSH and LQKENI. CDR3 region: CASSPFRGGGPTSSTS.

The V call is TRBV2, the J call TRBJ2-2, with D possibly being TRBD1 (6 bases). The CDR3 length is 15 residues. In germline, CDR1 is SNHLY, CDR2 FYNNEI. The germline V and J ends were trimmed by 4 bases and 6 bases, with 15 bases remaining between them. CDR3 sequence (DNA): TGTGCCAGCAGTGGGGGGCCGATAGGGCCCGGGGAGCTGTTTTTT. It codes for CASSGGPIGPGELFF. Full variable domain (rest looked up from reference TRBV2 and TRBJ2-2): EPEVTQTPSHQVTQMGQEVILRCVPISNHLYFYWYRQILGQKVEFLVSFYNNEISEKSEIFDDQFSVERPDGSNFTLKIRSTKLEDSAMYFCASSGGPIGPGELFFGEGSRLTVL.

This rearrangement joins TRBV4-3 to TRBJ2-7; D gene unclear. This CDR3 region has 14 residues. Looked up from germline, CDR1 is LGHNA and CDR2 is YSLEER. Trimming removed 3 bases at V and 3 bases at J, with 12 bases between. CDR3 bases: TGCGCCAGCAGCCACCGACTGGGATACTACGAGCAGTACTTC. It codes for CASSHRLGYYEQYF.

In its sample, this clonotype was seen many times. The gene calls are TRBV6-5 and TRBJ2-6, with a weak D call TRBD1 (6 bases). Germline CDR1 and CDR2: MNHEY and SVGAGI. CDR3 length equals 15 residues. V lost 7 bases, J lost 2 bases, and 12 bases lay in between. The CDR3 protein is CASKNQGTGANVLTF. For the CDR3, the DNA is TGTGCCAGCAAGAACCAGGGGACTGGGGCCAACGTCCTGACTTTC.

The V call is TRBV5-1, the J call TRBJ2-1; TRBD2 aligns across 8 bases. V dropped 3 bases and J dropped 4; count of bases not matched to a gene: 3. This CDR3 comprises 14 residues. Germline V CDR1 and CDR2: SGHRS, YFSETQ. CDR3 sequence: CASSSGGGYNEQFF. CDR3 coding DNA: TGCGCCAGCAGCTCGGGGGGGGGATACAATGAGCAGTTCTTC.

In this sample, this clonotype turned up a few times. This chain connects TRBV15 to TRBJ2-7; 9 bases fit TRBD2. The CDR3 sequence is 14 residues long. With 3 bases clipped from V and 3 bases from J, the junction kept 3 bases outside the gene matches. Germline CDR1 is LNHNV and CDR2 is YYDKDF (reference sequence). The CDR3 region has the DNA TGTGCCACCAGCAGGATAGCGGGAGACTACGAGCAGTACTTC. Translation gives CATSRIAGDYEQYF.